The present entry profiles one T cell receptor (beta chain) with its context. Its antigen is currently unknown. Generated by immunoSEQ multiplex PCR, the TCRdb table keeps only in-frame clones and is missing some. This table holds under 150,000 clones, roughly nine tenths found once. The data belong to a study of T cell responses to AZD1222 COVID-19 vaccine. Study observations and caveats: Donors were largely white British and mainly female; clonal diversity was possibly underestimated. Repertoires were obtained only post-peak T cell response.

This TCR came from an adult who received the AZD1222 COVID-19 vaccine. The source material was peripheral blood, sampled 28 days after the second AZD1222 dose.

The CDR3 loop reads CASTRDSRSDGYTF. The CDR3 nucleotides read TGTGCCAGCACCCGGGACAGCCGCTCGGATGGCTACACCTTC. The rearrangement joins TRBV9 to TRBJ1-2, with 7 positions matching TRBD1. There are 14 residues in the CDR3. Germline V gene lookup returns CDR1 SGDLS and CDR2 YYNGEE. J lost 6 bases, V lost 6 bases, and 11 bases had no gene match.